A selection of T cell receptor beta chains follows, all from one sample in a study of cytomegalovirus exposure and HLA in healthy donors. Measured with immunoSEQ multiplex PCR; TCRdb has only the in-frame clones, and not every one. Among a few hundred thousand clones listed, nearly 90% were seen once. Sequences were obtained from PBMCs. These TCRs come from a man aged 25-45 years in good health and CMV-seronegative. CDR3s include the opening cysteine and the closing phenylalanine or tryptophan.

v_call	j_call	cdr3_aa
TRBV4-2	TRBJ1-1	CASSHTTGPRTEAFF
TRBV5-1	TRBJ2-2	CASSLAGGANTGELFF
TRBV7-6	TRBJ2-2	CASSVVLEGADTGELFF
TRBV11-2	TRBJ2-7	CASSLDGVPSYEQYF
TRBV2	TRBJ1-1	CASSESGTEAFF
TRBV5-1	TRBJ2-7	CASSLGHSSYEQYF
TRBV29-1	TRBJ2-5	CSVEDQNQETQYF
TRBV19	TRBJ1-1	CASSPTGTGGTEAFF
TRBV15	TRBJ2-1	CATSRDRLAGYNEQFF
TRBV5-1	TRBJ1-1	CASSLEGLGNTEAFF
TRBV7-9	TRBJ1-1	CASSPGQGMNTEAFF
TRBV5-1	TRBJ1-2	CASSLRFRDGYTF
TRBV4-1	TRBJ2-7	CASSQETGTRSSEQYF
TRBV19	TRBJ1-5	CASSIKGMGAQPQHF
TRBV5-6	TRBJ1-1	CASSLYKGRGVTEAFF
TRBV7-2	TRBJ2-7	CASSLVRGPSSYEQYF
TRBV6-1	TRBJ1-6	CASSEGGGTGRSPLHF